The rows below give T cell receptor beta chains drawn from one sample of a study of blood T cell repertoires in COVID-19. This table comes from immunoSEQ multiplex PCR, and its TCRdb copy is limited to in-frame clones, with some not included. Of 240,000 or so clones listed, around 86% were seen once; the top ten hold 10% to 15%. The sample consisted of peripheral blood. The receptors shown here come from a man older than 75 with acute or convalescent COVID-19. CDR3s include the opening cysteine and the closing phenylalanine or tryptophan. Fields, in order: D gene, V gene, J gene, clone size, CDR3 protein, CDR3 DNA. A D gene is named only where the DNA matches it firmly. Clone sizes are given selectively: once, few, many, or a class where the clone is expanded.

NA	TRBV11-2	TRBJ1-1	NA	CASSFGEGSTEAFF	TGTGCCAGCAGCTTCGGGGAGGGGAGCACTGAAGCTTTCTTT
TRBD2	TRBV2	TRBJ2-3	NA	CASSDNGGSFTDTQYF	TGTGCCAGCAGTGATAACGGCGGGAGTTTTACAGATACGCAGTATTTT
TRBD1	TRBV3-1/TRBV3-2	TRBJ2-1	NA	CASSNRGQRNEQFF	TGTGCCAGCAGCAACAGGGGGCAAAGGAATGAGCAGTTCTTC
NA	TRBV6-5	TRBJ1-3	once	CASSRQYSGNTIYF	TGTGCCAGCAGCCGACAGTACTCTGGAAACACCATATATTTT
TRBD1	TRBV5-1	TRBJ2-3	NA	CASSLGVGTGGTDTQYF	TGCGCCAGCAGCTTAGGAGTCGGGACAGGGGGCACAGATACGCAGTATTTT
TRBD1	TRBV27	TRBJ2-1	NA	CASRGTGGLGEQFF	TGTGCCAGCAGAGGGACAGGGGGCCTGGGGGAGCAGTTCTTC
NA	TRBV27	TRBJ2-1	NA	CASSFQNYNEQFF	TGTGCCAGCAGTTTCCAAAACTACAATGAGCAGTTCTTC
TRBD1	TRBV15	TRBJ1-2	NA	CATSRDRTGDLYGYTF	TGTGCCACCAGCAGAGATCGGACAGGGGACCTCTATGGCTACACCTTC
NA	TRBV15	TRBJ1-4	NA	CATTRAGNEKLFF	TGTGCCACTACCAGGGCGGGAAATGAAAAACTGTTTTTT
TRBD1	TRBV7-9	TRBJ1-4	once	CASSLDIGQGAEKLFF	TGTGCCAGCAGCTTAGACATAGGACAGGGGGCCGAAAAACTGTTTTTT
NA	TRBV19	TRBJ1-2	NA	CASSIGGGYGYTF	TGTGCCAGTAGTATCGGGGGGGGCTATGGCTACACCTTC
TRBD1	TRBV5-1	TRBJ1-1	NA	CASRRDSAEGTEAFF	TGCGCCAGCAGACGGGACAGCGCGGAGGGCACTGAAGCTTTCTTT
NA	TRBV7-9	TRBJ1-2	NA	CASSLGGSLKRYGYTF	TGTGCCAGCAGCTTAGGCGGTAGTCTTAAGCGGTATGGCTACACCTTC
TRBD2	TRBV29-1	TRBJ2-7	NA	CSVEVLAGGNEQYF	TGCAGCGTTGAGGTCCTAGCGGGGGGGAACGAGCAGTACTTC
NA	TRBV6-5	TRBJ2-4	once	CASRQLQESKNIQYF	TGTGCCAGCAGACAACTCCAGGAAAGCAAAAACATTCAGTACTTC
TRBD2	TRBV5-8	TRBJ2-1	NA	CASSPGLAGQYEQFF	TGTGCCAGCAGCCCGGGACTAGCGGGACAATATGAGCAGTTCTTC
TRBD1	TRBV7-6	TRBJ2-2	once	CASSLAMGQYTGELFF	TGTGCCAGCAGCTTAGCGATGGGACAGTACACCGGGGAGCTGTTTTTT
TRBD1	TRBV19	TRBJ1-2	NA	CASSTDRDGGYTF	TGTGCCAGTAGTACGGACAGGGACGGTGGCTACACCTTC
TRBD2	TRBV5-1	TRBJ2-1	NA	CASSVGGTSHSYNGQFF	TGCGCCAGCAGCGTTGGTGGGACTAGTCACTCCTACAATGGGCAGTTCTTC
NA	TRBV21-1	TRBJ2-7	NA	CASSRLAGVPQEQYF	TGTGCCAGCAGCAGACTAGCGGGGGTCCCTCAGGAGCAGTACTTC
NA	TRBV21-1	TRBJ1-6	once	CASSIFGRGYVWMVGPLHF	TGTGCCAGCAGTATATTTGGCAGGGGGTACGTATGGATGGTGGGGCCCCTCCACTTT
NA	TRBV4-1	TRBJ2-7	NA	CASSQPTGTFSYEQYF	TGCGCCAGCAGCCAACCGACAGGAACCTTCTCCTACGAGCAGTACTTC
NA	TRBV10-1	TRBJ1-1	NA	CASSPGHMNTEAFF	TGCGCCAGCTCCCCGGGACACATGAACACTGAAGCTTTCTTT
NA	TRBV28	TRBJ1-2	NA	CASTSPGGEGYTF	TGTGCCAGCACCTCCCCCGGGGGAGAGGGCTACACCTTC
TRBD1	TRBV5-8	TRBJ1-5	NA	CASSTGQGTQPQHF	TGTGCCAGCAGCACCGGACAGGGGACTCAGCCCCAGCATTTT
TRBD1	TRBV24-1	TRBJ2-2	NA	CATSDPGTGRSGELFF	TGTGCCACCAGTGACCCCGGGACAGGGAGGAGCGGGGAGCTGTTTTTT
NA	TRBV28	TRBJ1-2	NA	CAGSRGYGYTF	TGTGCCGGATCCAGGGGATATGGCTACACCTTC
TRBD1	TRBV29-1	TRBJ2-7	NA	CSVERGGQVAEQYF	TGCAGCGTTGAACGGGGTGGACAGGTAGCCGAGCAGTACTTC
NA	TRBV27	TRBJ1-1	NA	CASSLSEINTEAFF	TGTGCCAGCAGTTTGAGTGAAATCAACACTGAAGCTTTCTTT
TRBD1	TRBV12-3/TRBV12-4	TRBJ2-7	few	CASSKTGVYEQYF	TGTGCCAGCAGTAAGACAGGGGTCTACGAGCAGTACTTC
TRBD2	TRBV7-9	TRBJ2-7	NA	CASGTSGRDEQYF	TGTGCCAGCGGGACTAGCGGGAGAGACGAGCAGTACTTC
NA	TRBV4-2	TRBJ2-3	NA	CASSQSTGEDTQYF	TGTGCCAGCAGCCAATCTACGGGGGAAGATACGCAGTATTTT
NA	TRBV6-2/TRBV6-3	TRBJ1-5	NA	CASSNPGSSNQPQHF	TGTGCCAGCAGTAACCCAGGGTCTAGCAATCAGCCCCAGCATTTT
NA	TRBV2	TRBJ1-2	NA	CASSEEGYYGYTF	TGTGCCAGCAGTGAGGAGGGGTACTATGGCTACACCTTC
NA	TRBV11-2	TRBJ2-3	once	CASSLSRLDTQYF	TGTGCCAGCAGCTTGTCCAGGTTAGATACGCAGTATTTT
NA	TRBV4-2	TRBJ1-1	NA	CASSQVGQMNTEAFF	TGTGCCAGCAGCCAAGTAGGACAGATGAACACTGAAGCTTTCTTT
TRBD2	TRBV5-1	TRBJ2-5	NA	CASSFAGARETQYF	TGCGCCAGCAGCTTTGCGGGAGCTCGGGAGACCCAGTACTTC
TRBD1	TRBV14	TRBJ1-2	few	CASSPVPGQGSYGYTF	TGTGCCAGCAGCCCAGTCCCGGGACAGGGGTCCTATGGCTACACCTTC
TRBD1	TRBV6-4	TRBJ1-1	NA	CARKPGTGDPQTNTEAFF	TGTGCCAGAAAACCCGGGACAGGGGACCCACAAACCAACACTGAAGCTTTCTTT
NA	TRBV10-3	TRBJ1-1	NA	CAITDGGEAFF	TGTGCCATCACAGACGGAGGGGAAGCTTTCTTT
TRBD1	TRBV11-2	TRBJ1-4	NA	CASSLGTGSNEKLFF	TGTGCCAGCAGCCTAGGGACAGGGTCTAATGAAAAACTGTTTTTT
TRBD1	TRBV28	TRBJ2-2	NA	CASSLRIGTGPTGELFF	TGTGCCAGCAGCCTCAGAATCGGGACAGGGCCCACCGGGGAGCTGTTTTTT
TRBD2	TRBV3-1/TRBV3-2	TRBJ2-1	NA	CASSRSGGTRLYNEQFF	TGTGCCAGCAGCCGATCCGGGGGGACTCGCCTCTACAATGAGCAGTTCTTC
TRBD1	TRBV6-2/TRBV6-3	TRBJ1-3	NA	CASSDTGTAGNTIYF	TGTGCCAGCAGTGATACCGGGACAGCTGGAAACACCATATATTTT
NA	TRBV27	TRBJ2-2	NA	CASRQDTGELFF	TGTGCCAGCAGGCAGGACACCGGGGAGCTGTTTTTT
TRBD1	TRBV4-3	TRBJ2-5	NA	CASSQDRGEGETQYF	TGCGCCAGCAGCCAGGACAGGGGAGAGGGAGAGACCCAGTACTTC
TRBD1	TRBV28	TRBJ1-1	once	CASSSGQGATEAFF	TGTGCCAGCAGTTCGGGACAGGGGGCCACTGAAGCTTTCTTT
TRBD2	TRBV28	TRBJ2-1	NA	CASISSGPYNEQFF	TGTGCCAGCATCTCTAGCGGACCCTACAATGAGCAGTTCTTC
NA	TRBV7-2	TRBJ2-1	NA	CASSLEGVNNEQFF	TGTGCCAGCAGCTTAGAGGGGGTCAACAATGAGCAGTTCTTC
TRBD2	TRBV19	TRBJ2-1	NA	CASSQPSGRAAYEQFF	TGTGCCAGTAGCCAGCCTAGCGGGAGAGCGGCGTATGAGCAGTTCTTC
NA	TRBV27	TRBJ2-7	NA	CASSGLGAREQYF	TGTGCCAGCAGTGGTTTGGGGGCGAGGGAGCAGTACTTC
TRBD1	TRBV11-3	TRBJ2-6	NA	CASSAGTGGSGANVLTF	TGTGCCAGCAGCGCCGGGACAGGGGGGTCTGGGGCCAACGTCCTGACTTTC
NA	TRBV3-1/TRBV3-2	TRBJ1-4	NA	CASRGVGEKLFF	TGTGCCAGCAGAGGGGTGGGTGAAAAACTGTTTTTT